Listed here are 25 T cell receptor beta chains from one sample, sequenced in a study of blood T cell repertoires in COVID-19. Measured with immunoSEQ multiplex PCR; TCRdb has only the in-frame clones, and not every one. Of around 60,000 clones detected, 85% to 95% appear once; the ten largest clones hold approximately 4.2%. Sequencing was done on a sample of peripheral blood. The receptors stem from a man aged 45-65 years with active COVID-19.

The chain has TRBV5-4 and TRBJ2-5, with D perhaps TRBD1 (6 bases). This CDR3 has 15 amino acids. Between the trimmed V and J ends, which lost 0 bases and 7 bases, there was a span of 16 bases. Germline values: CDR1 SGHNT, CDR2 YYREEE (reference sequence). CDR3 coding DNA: TGTGCCAGCAGCTTGGCCACAGGGCCTGGGGGGACCCAGTACTTC. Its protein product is CASSLATGPGGTQYF.

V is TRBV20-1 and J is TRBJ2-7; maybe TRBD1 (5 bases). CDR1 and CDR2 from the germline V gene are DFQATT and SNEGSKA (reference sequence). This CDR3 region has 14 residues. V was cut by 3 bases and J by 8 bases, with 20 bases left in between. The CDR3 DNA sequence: TGCAGTGCTAGTCCTGCTGGGGCCCCCGGCAAGCAGTACTTC. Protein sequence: CSASPAGAPGKQYF.

The CDR3 sequence: CASSQVGSVGYGYTF. CDR3 DNA: TGCGCCAGCAGCCAAGTCGGTTCGGTTGGCTATGGCTACACCTTC. The chain joins TRBV4-1 to TRBJ1-2; D gene ambiguous. The CDR3 has 15 residues. V was trimmed by 1 base and J by 4 bases, leaving 13 bases between them. Germline V gene lookup returns CDR1 MGHRA and CDR2 YSYEKL.

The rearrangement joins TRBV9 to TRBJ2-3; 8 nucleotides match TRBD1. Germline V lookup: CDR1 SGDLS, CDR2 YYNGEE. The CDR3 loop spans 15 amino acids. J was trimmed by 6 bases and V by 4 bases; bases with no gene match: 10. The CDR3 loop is CASSRGTGELDTQYF. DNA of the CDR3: TGTGCCAGCAGCAGAGGGACAGGTGAGCTGGATACGCAGTATTTT.

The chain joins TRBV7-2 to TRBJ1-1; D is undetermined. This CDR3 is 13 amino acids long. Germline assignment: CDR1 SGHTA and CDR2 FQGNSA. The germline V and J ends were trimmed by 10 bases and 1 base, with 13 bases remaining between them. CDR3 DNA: TGTGCCACCGGAGGCCGAACGAACACTGAAGCTTTCTTT. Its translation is CATGGRTNTEAFF.

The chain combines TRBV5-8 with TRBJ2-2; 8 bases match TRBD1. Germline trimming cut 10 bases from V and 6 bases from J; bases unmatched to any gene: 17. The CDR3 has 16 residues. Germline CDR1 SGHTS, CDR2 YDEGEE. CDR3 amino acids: CAAQPPGQVPPGELFF. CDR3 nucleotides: TGTGCCGCGCAACCCCCGGGACAGGTTCCTCCCGGGGAGCTGTTTTTT. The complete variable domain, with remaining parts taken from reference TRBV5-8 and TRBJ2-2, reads EAGVTQSPTHLIKTRGQQATLRCSPISGHTSVYWYQQALGLGLQFLLWYDEGEERNRGNFPPRFSGRQFPNYSSELNVNALELEDSALYLCAAQPPGQVPPGELFFGEGSRLTVL.

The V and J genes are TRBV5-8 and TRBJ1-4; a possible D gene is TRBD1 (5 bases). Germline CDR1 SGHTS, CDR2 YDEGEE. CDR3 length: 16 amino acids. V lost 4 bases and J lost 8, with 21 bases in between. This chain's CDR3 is CASSLRRGGFGEKLFF. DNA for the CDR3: TGTGCCAGCAGCCTGCGTAGGGGCGGTTTTGGCGAAAAACTGTTTTTT. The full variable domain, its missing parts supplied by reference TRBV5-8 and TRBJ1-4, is EAGVTQSPTHLIKTRGQQATLRCSPISGHTSVYWYQQALGLGLQFLLWYDEGEERNRGNFPPRFSGRQFPNYSSELNVNALELEDSALYLCASSLRRGGFGEKLFFGSGTQLSVL.

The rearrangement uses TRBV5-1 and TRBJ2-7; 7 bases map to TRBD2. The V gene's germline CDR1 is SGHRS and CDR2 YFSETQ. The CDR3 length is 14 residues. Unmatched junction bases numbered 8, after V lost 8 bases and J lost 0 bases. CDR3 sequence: CASSMRGSSYEQYF. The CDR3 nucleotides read TGCGCCAGTTCAATGCGGGGGAGCTCCTACGAGCAGTACTTC.

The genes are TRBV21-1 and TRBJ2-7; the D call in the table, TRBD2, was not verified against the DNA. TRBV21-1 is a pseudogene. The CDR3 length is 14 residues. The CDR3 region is CASTPTREYYEQYF. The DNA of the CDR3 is TGTGCCAGCACCCCTACCCGCGAATACTACGAGCAGTACTTC.

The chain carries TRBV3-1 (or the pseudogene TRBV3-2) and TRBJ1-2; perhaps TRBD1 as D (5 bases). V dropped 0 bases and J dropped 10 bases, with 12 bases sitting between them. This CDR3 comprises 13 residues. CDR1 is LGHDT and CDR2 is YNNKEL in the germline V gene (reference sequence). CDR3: CASSQDGGISYTF. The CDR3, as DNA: TGTGCCAGCAGCCAAGACGGGGGGATCTCCTACACCTTC.

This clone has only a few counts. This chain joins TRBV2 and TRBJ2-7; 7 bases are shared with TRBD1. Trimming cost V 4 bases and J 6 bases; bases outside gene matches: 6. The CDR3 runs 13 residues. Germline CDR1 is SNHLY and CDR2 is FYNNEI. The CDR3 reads CASSGTGVVEQYF. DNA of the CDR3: TGTGCCAGCAGTGGAACAGGGGTGGTCGAGCAGTACTTC. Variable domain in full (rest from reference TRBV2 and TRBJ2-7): EPEVTQTPSHQVTQMGQEVILRCVPISNHLYFYWYRQILGQKVEFLVSFYNNEISEKSEIFDDQFSVERPDGSNFTLKIRSTKLEDSAMYFCASSGTGVVEQYFGPGTRLTVT.

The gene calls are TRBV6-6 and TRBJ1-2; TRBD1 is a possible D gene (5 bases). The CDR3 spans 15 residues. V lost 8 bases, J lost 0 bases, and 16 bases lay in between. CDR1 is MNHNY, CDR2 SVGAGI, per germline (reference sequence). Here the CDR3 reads CASLGAHSANYGYTF. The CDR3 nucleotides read TGTGCCAGCCTAGGGGCACACTCCGCTAACTATGGCTACACCTTC.

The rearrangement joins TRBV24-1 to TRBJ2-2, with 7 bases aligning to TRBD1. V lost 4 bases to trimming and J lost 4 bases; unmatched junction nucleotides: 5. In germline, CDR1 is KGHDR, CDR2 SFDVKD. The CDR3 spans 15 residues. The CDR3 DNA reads TGTGCCACCAGTGACTGGGACAGCTCCACCGGGGAGCTGTTTTTT. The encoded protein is CATSDWDSSTGELFF.

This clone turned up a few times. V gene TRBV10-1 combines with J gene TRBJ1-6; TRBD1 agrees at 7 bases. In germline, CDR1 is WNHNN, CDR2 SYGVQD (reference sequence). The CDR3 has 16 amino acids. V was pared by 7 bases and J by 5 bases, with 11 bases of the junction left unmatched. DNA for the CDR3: TGCGCCAGCATTAATCCCCAGGGGACAGATAATTCACCCCTCCACTTT. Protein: CASINPQGTDNSPLHF.

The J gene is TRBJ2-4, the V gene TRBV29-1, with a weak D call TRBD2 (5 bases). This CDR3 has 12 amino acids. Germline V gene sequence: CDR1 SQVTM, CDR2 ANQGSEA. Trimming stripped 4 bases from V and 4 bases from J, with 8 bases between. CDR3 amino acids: CSVGTGKNIQYF. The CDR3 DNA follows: TGCAGCGTTGGGACGGGGAAAAACATTCAGTACTTC.

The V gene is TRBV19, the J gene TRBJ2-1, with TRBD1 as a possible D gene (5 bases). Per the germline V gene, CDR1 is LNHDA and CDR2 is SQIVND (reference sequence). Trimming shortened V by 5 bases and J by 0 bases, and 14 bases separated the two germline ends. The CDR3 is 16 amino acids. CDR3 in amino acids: CASSLTSTGSYNEQFF. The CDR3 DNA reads TGTGCCAGTAGTTTGACCAGCACAGGCTCCTACAATGAGCAGTTCTTC.

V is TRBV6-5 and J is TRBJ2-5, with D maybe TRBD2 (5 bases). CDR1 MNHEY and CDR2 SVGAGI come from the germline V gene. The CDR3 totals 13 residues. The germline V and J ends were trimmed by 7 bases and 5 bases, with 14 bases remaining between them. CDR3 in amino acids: CASKTGSRETQYF. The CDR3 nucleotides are TGTGCCAGCAAAACGGGGTCCCGGGAGACCCAGTACTTC.

In DNA, the CDR3 is TGTGCCAGCAGTTTATCACTCGGGGAAAAACTGTTTTTT. Translating gives CASSLSLGEKLFF. The chain has TRBV28 and TRBJ1-4, with D unclear. Germline assignment: CDR1 MDHEN and CDR2 SYDVKM. Trimming stripped 1 base from V and 8 bases from J, with 8 bases between. The CDR3 is 13 residues long.

The CDR3 nucleotides are TGTGCCAGCAGCCTGGACAGGGGGTTCACCGGGGAGCTGTTTTTT. Its translation is CASSLDRGFTGELFF. The genes are TRBV28 and TRBJ2-2; 10 positions agree with TRBD1. V lost 6 bases, J lost 4 bases, and 5 bases stayed unmatched. In germline, CDR1 is MDHEN, CDR2 SYDVKM. The CDR3 extends over 15 amino acids.

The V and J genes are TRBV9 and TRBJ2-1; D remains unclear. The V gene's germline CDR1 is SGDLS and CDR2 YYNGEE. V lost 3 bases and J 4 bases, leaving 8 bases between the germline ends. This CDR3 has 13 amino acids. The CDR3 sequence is CASSGNYYNEQFF. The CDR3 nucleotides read TGTGCCAGCAGCGGAAACTATTACAATGAGCAGTTCTTC.

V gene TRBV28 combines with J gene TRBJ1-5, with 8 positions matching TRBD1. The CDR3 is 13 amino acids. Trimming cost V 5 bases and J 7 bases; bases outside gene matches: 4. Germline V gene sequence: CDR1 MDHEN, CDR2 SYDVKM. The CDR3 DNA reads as TGTGCCAGCAGTCCCGACAGGGGCCAGCCCCAGCATTTT. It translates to CASSPDRGQPQHF.

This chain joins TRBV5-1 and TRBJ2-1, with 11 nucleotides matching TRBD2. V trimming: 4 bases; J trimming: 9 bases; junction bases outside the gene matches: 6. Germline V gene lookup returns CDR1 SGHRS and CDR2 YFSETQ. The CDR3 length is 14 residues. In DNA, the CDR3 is TGCGCCAGCAGCACCACTAGCGGGAGTCCTGAGCAGTTCTTC. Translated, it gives CASSTTSGSPEQFF.

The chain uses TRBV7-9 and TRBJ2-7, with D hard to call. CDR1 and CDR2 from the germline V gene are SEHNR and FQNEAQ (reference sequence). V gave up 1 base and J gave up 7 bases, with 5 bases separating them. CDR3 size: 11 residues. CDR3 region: CASSLGREQYF. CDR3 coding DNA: TGTGCCAGCAGCTTAGGCCGGGAGCAGTACTTC.

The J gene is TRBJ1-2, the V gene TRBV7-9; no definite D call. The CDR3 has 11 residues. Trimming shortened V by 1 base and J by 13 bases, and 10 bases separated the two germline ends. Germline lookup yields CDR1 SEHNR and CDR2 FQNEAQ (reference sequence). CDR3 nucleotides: TGTGCCAGCAGCTTAGGGCCGGGTTGCACCTTC. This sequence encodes CASSLGPGCTF.

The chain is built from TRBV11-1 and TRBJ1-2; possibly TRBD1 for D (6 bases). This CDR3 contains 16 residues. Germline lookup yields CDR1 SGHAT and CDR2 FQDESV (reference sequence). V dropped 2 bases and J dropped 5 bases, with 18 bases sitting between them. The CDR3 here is CASSLTRQGHTYGYTF. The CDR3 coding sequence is TGTGCCAGCAGCTTAACCCGGCAGGGGCATACTTATGGCTACACCTTC.